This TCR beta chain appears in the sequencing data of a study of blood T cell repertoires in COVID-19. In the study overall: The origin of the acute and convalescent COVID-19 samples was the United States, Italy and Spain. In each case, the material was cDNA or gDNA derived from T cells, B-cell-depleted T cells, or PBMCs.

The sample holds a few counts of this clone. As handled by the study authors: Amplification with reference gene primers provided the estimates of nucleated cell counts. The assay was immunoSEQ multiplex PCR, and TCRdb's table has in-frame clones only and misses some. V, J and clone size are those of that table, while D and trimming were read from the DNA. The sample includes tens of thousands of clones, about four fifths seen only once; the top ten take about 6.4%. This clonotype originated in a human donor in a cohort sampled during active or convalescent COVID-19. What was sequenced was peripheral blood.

The CDR3 region is CASSQDSPDRGLDTIYF. The CDR3 nucleotides are TGTGCCAGCAGCCAAGACTCGCCCGACAGGGGATTGGACACCATATATTTT. V usage is TRBV4-2 and J usage is TRBJ1-3, with 8 bases that match TRBD1. The ends lost 0 bases at V and 8 bases at J; junction bases unmatched: 12. Germline assignment: CDR1 LGHNA and CDR2 YNFKEQ. This CDR3 has 17 amino acids.